This is a list of T cell receptor beta chains from one sample in a study of shared clonotypes between healthy human individuals. Sequenced by immunoSEQ multiplex PCR; TCRdb stores in-frame clones only, minus some. This table holds about 2 million clones, about 95% found once. Specimen: naive CD8+ T cells sorted from blood. The receptors here all came from a man between 18 and 35 years old in good health. Each CDR3 is given with its conserved first and last residue. A D gene is named only where the DNA matches it firmly. For some rows the clone size is stated as once, few or many, or as a class when expanded; others skip it.

clone_size j_call cdr3_length v_call d_call cdr3_nt cdr3_aa
- TRBJ2-2 11 TRBV25-1 - TGTGCCAGCAGACTCACCGGGGAGCTGTTTTTT CASRLTGELFF
- TRBJ2-7 13 TRBV11-2 - TGTGCCAGCGGCCGGCACACCACCTACGAGCAGTACTTC CASGRHTTYEQYF
- TRBJ1-6 15 TRBV6-5 TRBD1 TGTGCCAGCAGTTCCCGACAGGGGGATAGTTCACCCCTCCACTTT CASSSRQGDSSPLHF
- TRBJ2-7 14 TRBV6-6 - TGTGCCAGCAGTTACGGAGGGGGAGTCTACGAGCAGTACTTC CASSYGGGVYEQYF
- TRBJ2-7 15 TRBV6-5 TRBD2 TGTGCCAGCAGTTATGCGGGGGGGAACCCCTACGAGCAGTACTTC CASSYAGGNPYEQYF
- TRBJ2-7 15 TRBV6-5 - TGTGCCAGCAGTTACGAAGGCGTGGGGGCCTACGAGCAGTACTTC CASSYEGVGAYEQYF
once TRBJ1-3 15 TRBV6-1 - TGTGCCAGCAGTGAAGTTGGGGAGTTTCTGGGCACCATATATTTT CASSEVGEFLGTIYF
- TRBJ2-7 15 TRBV4-2 TRBD1 TGTGCCAGCAGCCTTGGGACAGAGGGGCTCTACGAGCAGTACTTC CASSLGTEGLYEQYF
- TRBJ1-4 13 TRBV29-1 - TGCAGCGTCCGAGCTACAACTAATGAAAAACTGTTTTTT CSVRATTNEKLFF
- TRBJ2-6 17 TRBV27 - TGTGCCAGCAGTTTGGTGGCCGTGAAGAGTGGGGCCAACGTCCTGACTTTC CASSLVAVKSGANVLTF
- TRBJ2-2 18 TRBV7-3 - TGTGCCAGCAGCCCCACCCATGGGCAGTCTTTTAACACCGGGGAGCTGTTTTTT CASSPTHGQSFNTGELFF
- TRBJ1-2 16 TRBV7-8 - TGTGCCAGCAGTCAAAAAGGGGGGGAGGAAACCTATGGCTACACCTTC CASSQKGGEETYGYTF
- TRBJ2-3 19 TRBV4-1 - TGCGCCAGCAGCCAAGATCAGTTAAGGGACCTCCTATTTACAGATACGCAGTATTTT CASSQDQLRDLLFTDTQYF
- TRBJ1-6 15 TRBV11-2 - TGTGCCAGCAGCCTCCCGCCAGGGAGGACTTCACCCCTCCACTTT CASSLPPGRTSPLHF
- TRBJ2-7 16 TRBV7-9 TRBD1 TGTGCCAGCAGCTTAACTACAGGGGGCTCTCCCTACGAGCAGTACTTC CASSLTTGGSPYEQYF
- TRBJ2-1 15 TRBV6-4 TRBD2 TGTGCCAGCAGGAGTCTAGCGGGGGGCAAAAATGAGCAGTTCTTC CASRSLAGGKNEQFF
- TRBJ2-2 16 TRBV5-4 - TGTGCCAGCACCCCGGAGGGTCGGGGATACACCGGGGAGCTGTTTTTT CASTPEGRGYTGELFF
- TRBJ1-6 18 TRBV30 TRBD1 TGTGCCTGTGAAAACCCAGGAACAGGGGACAACTATAATTCACCCCTCCACTTT CACENPGTGDNYNSPLHF
- TRBJ2-4 16 TRBV7-2 TRBD1 TGTGCCAGCAGCTGGGACAGGGGGTCCGCCAAAAACATTCAGTACTTC CASSWDRGSAKNIQYF
- TRBJ2-1 14 TRBV5-4 - TGTGCCAGCAGCTCGGACGGACCCTACAATGAGCAGTTCTTC CASSSDGPYNEQFF
- TRBJ2-7 15 TRBV19 TRBD1 TGTGCCAGTAGTATAACGGCGGGACAGGTTTACGAGCAGTACTTC CASSITAGQVYEQYF
- TRBJ1-2 13 TRBV29-1 - TGCAGCGTTGAATTATCAGGGTCTTATGGCTACACCTTC CSVELSGSYGYTF
- TRBJ2-5 16 TRBV4-1 TRBD2 TGCGCCAGCAGCCCCCGAGGGCGGGGGGGTATAGAGACCCAGTACTTC CASSPRGRGGIETQYF
- TRBJ1-5 16 TRBV4-1 - TGCGCCAGCAGCCAAGAAATTCGAATAACTAATCAGCCCCAGCATTTT CASSQEIRITNQPQHF
- TRBJ1-5 14 TRBV27 - TGTGCCAGCAGCCCCCCTGGGGTGGTTCAGCCCCAGCATTTT CASSPPGVVQPQHF